There are many counts of the clone carrying this TCR beta chain. V lost 1 base, J lost 3 bases, and 10 bases lay in between. Germline V CDR1 and CDR2: LGHNA, YSLEER. The CDR3 is 15 amino acids. The source of the sample is a study of read filtering for tumor transcriptome and immune sequencing. For the study at large: The cohort had about 16 men and some 13 women aged roughly 47 to 90, mean about 66 years. Fewer than ten patients were R-ISS I, 16 were R-ISS II, six or seven were R-ISS III.

From 400 to 450 ng of RNA, a library with molecular barcoded alpha/delta and beta/gamma adaptors was made. From the reads, TCRdb called clonotypes with MiXCR, one entry per CDR3 protein. The sample lists 100,000 to 150,000 distinct CDR3 sequences, less than 15% occurring once. Bone marrow was sampled from every patient at the time of active disease. This rearrangement joins TRBV4-3 to TRBJ2-1; a possible D gene is TRBD2 (5 bases). The clonotype originates from a donor at least 40 years old with multiple myeloma. Sequencing was done on a sample of a population of CD138-negative cells sorted from bone marrow. CDR3 nucleotides: TGCGCCAGCAGCCAAGTAGGACTCTACTACAATGAGCAGTTCTTC. It codes for CASSQVGLYYNEQFF.